The 25 T cell receptor beta chains below come from one sample, sequenced in a study of post-analysis software for immune sequencing data. Study-level findings and limits: Elevated frequency relative to controls characterized several TRBV segments in patients, TRBV5-6, TRBV5-1 and TRBV20-1 among them.

Carried by the TCR beta cDNA libraries were unique molecular identifiers. TCRdb reprocessed the PCR reads via MiXCR and lists one record per CDR3 protein. The table has around 250,000 distinct CDR3 sequences, 35% to 45% seen once. Their recognized antigens are unknown. Sequenced input: blood. These receptors originate from a girl between 5 and 17 years old with multiple sclerosis.

This clonotype came up many times. The rearrangement links TRBV27 to TRBJ1-2, with D possibly matching TRBD1 (5 bases). The ends were cut back, 0 bases at V and 5 bases at J, with 13 bases in the middle. The CDR3 extends over 15 amino acids. Germline assignment: CDR1 MNHEY and CDR2 SMNVEV (reference sequence). CDR3 sequence reads: CASSLSWGTEYGYTF. The CDR3 region has the DNA TGTGCCAGCAGTTTATCGTGGGGGACCGAGTATGGCTACACCTTC.

This clonotype was seen many times. The V call is TRBV5-1, the J call TRBJ1-6, with D unclear. The CDR3 runs 14 residues. The V end lost 7 bases, the J end lost 5 bases, and 13 bases lay between the germline ends. The germline gives CDR1 SGHRS, CDR2 YFSETQ. The CDR3: CASRRDGNNSPLHF. The CDR3 bases are TGCGCCAGCCGTCGCGATGGGAATAATTCACCCCTCCACTTT.

This rearrangement joins TRBV27 to TRBJ1-1; D unresolved. This CDR3 has 14 residues. V was shortened by 8 bases and J by 1 base, with 14 bases between the two germline ends. The germline V gene has CDR1 MNHEY and CDR2 SMNVEV (reference sequence). CDR3 residues: CASSPTTPNTEAFF. CDR3 coding DNA: TGTGCCAGCTCCCCGACTACACCGAACACTGAAGCTTTCTTT.

This clonotype appeared many times. This chain links TRBV11-2 with TRBJ1-2; D perhaps matches TRBD1 (5 bases). Per the germline V gene, CDR1 is SGHAT and CDR2 is FQNNGV. This CDR3 has 14 amino acids. Trimming shortened V by 4 bases and J by 4 bases, and 13 bases separated the two germline ends. CDR3 DNA sequence: TGTGCCAGCAGCTCATCGAGGGGCTTCTATGGCTACACCTTC. Protein product: CASSSSRGFYGYTF.

In regard to this clonotype: This may come from a read error, since a much larger clone is one base off. This chain connects TRBV5-1 to TRBJ2-5, with D possibly being TRBD1 (6 bases). The length of the CDR3 is 18 residues. Per germline, CDR1 SGHRS and CDR2 YFSETQ. The germline V and J ends were trimmed by 2 bases and 11 bases, with 31 bases remaining between them. Written as DNA, the CDR3 is TGCGCCAGCAGCTTTGCGTCTCCACAGGGTGTATTTCCCAATGAGCAGTACTTC. This sequence encodes CASSFASPQGVFPNEQYF.

This chain uses TRBV24-1 with TRBJ2-3; no clear D. Trimming removed 2 bases at V and 6 bases at J, with 8 bases between. The CDR3 covers 13 residues. Germline V lookup: CDR1 KGHDR, CDR2 SFDVKD. Here the CDR3 reads CATSDSSADTQYF. The CDR3 DNA is TGTGCCACCAGTGATTCCTCAGCGGATACGCAGTATTTT.

This clonotype is termed medium-sized. A read error may account for a junction end that differs from germline. The chain employs TRBV5-1 and TRBJ2-1; D is uncertain. The germline CDR1 and CDR2 sequences are SGHRS and YFSETQ. CDR3 length equals 11 residues. In DNA, the CDR3 is TGTGCCAGCAGGCAATACAATGAGCAGTTCTTC. Its protein is CASRQYNEQFF.

Many counts were recorded for this clonotype. The rearrangement links TRBV11-2 to TRBJ2-5; D is perhaps TRBD1 or TRBD2 (5 bases each). Germline V gene data show CDR1 as SGHAT and CDR2 as FQNNGV. V dropped 1 base and J dropped 5 bases, with 11 bases sitting between them. The CDR3 sequence is 14 residues long. The CDR3 here is CASSLGTEGETQYF. The CDR3 DNA follows: TGTGCCAGCAGCTTAGGCACAGAGGGGGAGACCCAGTACTTC.

The rearrangement joins TRBV5-1 to TRBJ2-7, with D maybe TRBD1 (6 bases). Germline CDR1 is SGHRS and CDR2 is YFSETQ. The CDR3 is made up of 15 amino acids. Trimming took 1 base from V and 2 from J, leaving 13 bases between them. CDR3 coding DNA: TGCGCCAGCAGCTTGCTGCCGGACAGCCCCTACGAGCAGTACTTC. Amino acid sequence: CASSLLPDSPYEQYF.

This clonotype was counted at least ten times. The chain is built from TRBV24-1 and TRBJ2-1; D ambiguous. Between the trimmed V and J ends, which lost 0 bases and 2 bases, there was a span of 7 bases. This CDR3 is built from 15 residues. Germline V gene lookup returns CDR1 KGHDR and CDR2 SFDVKD. The CDR3 reads CATSDLDTPYNEQFF. The CDR3, as DNA: TGTGCCACCAGTGATTTGGACACTCCCTACAATGAGCAGTTCTTC.

Ten or more counts support this clonotype. J is TRBJ1-6 and V is TRBV12-3 or TRBV12-4; no clear D. This CDR3 contains 19 residues. V gave up 2 bases and J gave up 1 base, with 18 bases separating them. The CDR3 DNA sequence: TGTGCCAGCAGTTTACGGAGGGCCTTGGGAGAGTCCTATAATTCACCCCTCCACTTT. As protein: CASSLRRALGESYNSPLHF.

The sample holds many counts of this clonotype. V is TRBV12-3 or TRBV12-4 and J is TRBJ2-5, with 9 bases fitting TRBD2. The V segment lost 6 bases and the J segment 1 base; nucleotides outside the gene matches: 9. This CDR3 spans 16 amino acids. In nucleotides, the CDR3 is TGTGCCAGCAGCCCGGCCCTAGCGGGACTCCAAGAGACCCAGTACTTC. The encoded protein is CASSPALAGLQETQYF.

The chain combines TRBV20-1 with TRBJ2-5; D is possibly TRBD1 (6 bases). Per germline, CDR1 DFQATT and CDR2 SNEGSKA (reference sequence). The germline V and J ends were trimmed by 6 bases and 2 bases, with 13 bases remaining between them. The CDR3 covers 13 residues. The CDR3 DNA is TGCAGTGCCCCACAGGGACGACAAGAGACCCAGTACTTC. Protein: CSAPQGRQETQYF.

This clonotype was counted a single time. The chain joins TRBV29-1 to TRBJ2-3, with TRBD2 as a possible D gene (7 bases). The germline V and J ends were trimmed by 1 base and 2 bases, with 13 bases remaining between them. The germline gives CDR1 SQVTM, CDR2 ANQGSEA. The CDR3 runs 15 residues. CDR3 amino acids: CSVEVERDNTDTQYF. DNA of the CDR3: TGCAGCGTTGAAGTCGAGCGGGACAACACAGATACGCAGTATTTT.

Points on this clonotype: Given a much more abundant clone one base away, this may be a read error. The chain combines TRBV12-3 or TRBV12-4 with TRBJ2-3, with 7 bases lining up with TRBD2. The CDR3 contains 13 residues. The CDR3 spells CASMAGETDAQYF. CDR3 in DNA: TGTGCCAGCATGGCGGGGGAAACAGATGCGCAGTATTTT.

The chain has TRBV20-1 and TRBJ2-7; D is undetermined. Germline CDR1 DFQATT, CDR2 SNEGSKA (reference sequence). The V and J ends lost 6 bases and 4 bases respectively, with 10 bases between them. The CDR3 is made up of 11 amino acids. CDR3 residues: CSASISYEQYF. Here the CDR3 DNA reads TGCAGTGCATCTATAAGTTACGAGCAGTACTTC.

The chain joins TRBV18 to TRBJ2-1; 7 bases are shared with TRBD2. Germline loops: CDR1 KGHSH, CDR2 LQKENI. The junction had 12 bases not matched to a gene; V was cut back by 6 bases and J by 1 base. This CDR3 contains 17 residues. CDR3 bases: TGTGCCAGCTCCCCCGGGGGAATGCGGGAGTCCTACAATGAGCAGTTCTTC. It specifies CASSPGGMRESYNEQFF.

This clonotype showed up just a few times. One end of the junction does not line up with germline, which may come from a read error. J is TRBJ1-1 and V is TRBV7-9; no reliable D call. This CDR3 contains 13 residues. In germline, CDR1 is SEHNR, CDR2 FQNEAQ (reference sequence). The CDR3 DNA reads as TGTTCCAGTCCTAGTGAAAGGGACACTGAAGCTTTCTTT. Translation gives CSSPSERDTEAFF. The variable domain in full, completed from reference TRBV7-9 and TRBJ1-1, reads DTGVSQNPRHKITKRGQNVTFRCDPISEHNRLYWYRQTLGQGPEFLTYFQNEAQLEKSRLLSDRFSAERPKGSFSTLEIQRTEQGDSAMYLCSSPSERDTEAFFGQGTRLTVV.

About this clonotype itself: With a much larger clone just one base away, this may be a read error. The chain links TRBV7-9 to TRBJ1-2, with 7 bases that match TRBD1. CDR1 is SEHNR and CDR2 is FQNEAQ in the germline V gene (reference sequence). V was clipped by 5 bases and J by 2 bases; unmatched bases: 5. The CDR3 loop spans 14 amino acids. The CDR3 sequence: CASSPGTVNYGYTF. The CDR3 DNA reads TGTGCCAGCAGCCCCGGGACAGTCAACTATGGCTACACCTTC.

This clonotype occurred many times. The chain links TRBV6-1 to TRBJ2-7; unclear D gene. The germline CDR1 and CDR2 sequences are MNHNS and SASEGT. This CDR3 region has 12 residues. V dropped 2 bases and J dropped 2 bases, with 4 bases sitting between them. In nucleotides, the CDR3 is TGTGCCAGCAGTGAAAGCGCCTACGAGCAGTACTTC. It specifies CASSESAYEQYF.

At least ten counts were recorded for this clonotype. The chain combines TRBV10-3 with TRBJ1-2; 9 nucleotides line up with TRBD1. The CDR3 has 15 amino acids. Germline V gene lookup returns CDR1 ENHRY and CDR2 SYGVKD. Germline trimming cut 2 bases from V and 4 bases from J; bases unmatched to any gene: 5. The CDR3 DNA follows: TGTGCCATCAGTGAGGGGGGACAGGGCGGCTATGGCTACACCTTC. Protein sequence: CAISEGGQGGYGYTF.

This clonotype was detected only a few times. The chain couples TRBV2 to TRBJ1-1; D uncertain. Germline-derived CDR1 and CDR2 are SNHLY and FYNNEI. Deletions cut 8 bases from V and 0 bases from J, with 13 bases between. This CDR3 region has 14 residues. The CDR3 coding sequence is TGTGCCAGCGCGACCCAGATAATGAACACTGAAGCTTTCTTT. The encoded protein is CASATQIMNTEAFF.

This clonotype was detected ten times or more. The rearrangement uses TRBV18 and TRBJ2-5; D not resolved. Per germline, CDR1 KGHSH and CDR2 LQKENI. CDR3 size: 14 residues. The ends were cut back, 0 bases at V and 5 bases at J, with 10 bases in the middle. This chain's CDR3 is CASSPPSTGETQYF. DNA for the CDR3: TGTGCCAGCTCACCACCATCAACCGGGGAGACCCAGTACTTC.

Written as DNA, the CDR3 is TGTGCCGTAAAAGGCCCCCTGAACACTGAAGCTTTCTTT. Its protein product is CAVKGPLNTEAFF. V gene TRBV28 combines with J gene TRBJ1-1; D not resolved. V dropped 11 bases and J dropped 0 bases, with 13 bases sitting between them. This CDR3 contains 13 residues. CDR1 is MDHEN, CDR2 SYDVKM, per germline.

V gene TRBV20-1 combines with J gene TRBJ2-4; D possibly corresponds to TRBD1 (6 bases). The J call may be in error: the DNA end matches TRBJ2-7 better. The CDR3 covers 13 residues. Germline loops: CDR1 DFQATT, CDR2 SNEGSKA (reference sequence). The CDR3 DNA is TGCAGTGCTAGGTCGCTTACAGGGAACGAGCAGTACTTC. Translation gives CSARSLTGNEQYF.